Listed here are 14 T cell receptor beta chains from one sample, sequenced in a study of blood T cell repertoires in COVID-19. Using immunoSEQ multiplex PCR, the repertoire was profiled, and TCRdb retains in-frame clones only, with some absent. The data hold 490,000 or so clones, with roughly nine tenths observed a single time. Sequencing used PBMCs or T cells enriched from blood (not recorded which). These receptors originate from a woman aged 55-75 years who had recovered from COVID-19.

The genes are TRBV7-9 and TRBJ1-2, with TRBD1 matching 9 bases. Germline values: CDR1 SEHNR, CDR2 FQNEAQ (reference sequence). The CDR3 extends over 14 amino acids. J lost 6 bases, V lost 2 bases, and 4 bases had no gene match. CDR3 sequence (DNA): TGTGCCAGCAGCTTATCGGGACAGGGTAATGGCTACACCTTC. Translating gives CASSLSGQGNGYTF.

This clone showed up just a few times. The same CDR3 can be traced to other DNA sequences in this sample. The chain is built from TRBV6-5 and TRBJ1-1; D is possibly TRBD1 (5 bases). Germline V gene data show CDR1 as MNHEY and CDR2 as SVGAGI. The ends were cut back, 2 bases at V and 1 base at J, with 5 bases in the middle. This CDR3 has 13 residues. The CDR3: CASSYDRNTEAFF. The CDR3, as DNA: TGTGCCAGCAGTTACGACAGGAACACTGAAGCTTTCTTT.

The chain links TRBV10-3 to TRBJ1-6; TRBD1 aligns across 7 bases. The CDR3 contains 14 residues. The germline gives CDR1 ENHRY, CDR2 SYGVKD. V trimming: 11 bases; J trimming: 4 bases; junction bases outside the gene matches: 8. The CDR3 sequence: CASRVGQYNSPLHF. CDR3 nucleotide sequence: TGTGCCTCGAGAGTGGGACAGTATAATTCACCCCTCCACTTT.

V usage is TRBV6-5 and J usage is TRBJ2-1; a weak D match, TRBD2 (7 bases). This CDR3 region has 15 residues. Trimming took off 2 bases at V and 5 bases at J, with 13 bases between the two ends. Per germline, CDR1 MNHEY and CDR2 SVGAGI. CDR3 nucleotide sequence: TGTGCCAGCAGTTACAACGGGGGGCTGGACAATGAGCAGTTCTTC. Protein product: CASSYNGGLDNEQFF.

The V and J genes are TRBV2 and TRBJ1-5; possible D gene TRBD1, 5 bases. The CDR3 length is 15 residues. Deletions cut 7 bases from V and 4 bases from J, with 17 bases between. CDR1 is SNHLY and CDR2 is FYNNEI in the germline V gene. The CDR3 reads CASTAGGGENQPQHF. CDR3 in DNA: TGTGCCAGCACTGCTGGCGGGGGGGAAAATCAGCCCCAGCATTTT.

Of note for this clone: The junction departs from germline at one end; a sequencing error may be responsible. The CDR3 nucleotides read TGTGCCAGCAGCCAACTTGACAGGGCGGTCCACTTT. Amino acid sequence: CASSQLDRAVHF. The chain joins TRBV3-1 (or the pseudogene TRBV3-2) to TRBJ1-4, with 7 bases matching TRBD1. The CDR3 runs to 12 residues. Germline CDR1 is LGHDT and CDR2 is YNNKEL (reference sequence).

J is TRBJ1-1 and V is TRBV24-1; D unclear. Germline CDR1 and CDR2: KGHDR and SFDVKD. Trimming stripped 3 bases from V and 2 bases from J, with 6 bases between. The CDR3 runs 13 residues. This CDR3 reads CATSDQLNTEAFF. The CDR3 DNA reads TGTGCCACCAGTGATCAACTTAACACTGAAGCTTTCTTT.

V is TRBV12-3 or TRBV12-4 and J is TRBJ1-6, with a weak D call TRBD1 (5 bases). The V and J ends lost 7 bases and 6 bases respectively, with 10 bases between them. This CDR3 is 13 amino acids long. The CDR3 nucleotides are TGTGCCAGCACCGACAGCCTTAATTCACCCCTCCACTTT. Translated: CASTDSLNSPLHF.

This clone came up once. This chain joins TRBV5-1 and TRBJ1-4; tentatively, D is TRBD1 (5 bases). This CDR3 contains 14 residues. V dropped 7 bases and J dropped 2 bases, with 12 bases sitting between them. Germline lookup yields CDR1 SGHRS and CDR2 YFSETQ. CDR3 protein: CASGQQATNEKLFF. Here the CDR3 DNA reads TGCGCCAGCGGCCAACAGGCCACTAATGAAAAACTGTTTTTT.

The chain links TRBV5-1 to TRBJ2-7, with D perhaps TRBD1 (5 bases). CDR1 and CDR2 (germline): SGHRS, YFSETQ. The CDR3 is 13 residues long. The V and J ends lost 6 bases and 3 bases respectively, with 13 bases between them. CDR3 DNA sequence: TGCGCCAGCAAGGGGCAGGCTCGCTACGAGCAGTACTTC. As protein: CASKGQARYEQYF.

The V gene is TRBV6-1, the J gene TRBJ1-5, with 8 bases aligning to TRBD1. Trimming at V came to 3 bases and at J to 4 bases, leaving 8 bases not matched to a gene. CDR3 length equals 16 residues. CDR1 is MNHNS and CDR2 is SASEGT in the germline V gene. The CDR3 reads CASSETYRGSNQPQHF. The CDR3 nucleotides read TGTGCCAGCAGTGAGACGTACAGGGGGTCTAATCAGCCCCAGCATTTT.

CDR3 bases: TGTGCCAGCAGTTTACACGGGGGGGCTGGAAACACCATATATTTT. Protein product: CASSLHGGAGNTIYF. The chain is built from TRBV28 and TRBJ1-3; TRBD1 is a possible D gene (5 bases). The CDR3 runs 15 residues. Germline V gene lookup returns CDR1 MDHEN and CDR2 SYDVKM. V lost 2 bases, J lost 2 bases, and 10 bases lay in between.

This chain links TRBV2 with TRBJ2-3, with TRBD1 matching over 8 bases. J gave up 2 bases and V 3 bases, and 4 bases lay outside the gene matches. This CDR3 is built from 15 residues. The germline gives CDR1 SNHLY, CDR2 FYNNEI. CDR3 sequence: CASSDYRGNTDTQYF. The CDR3 nucleotides are TGTGCCAGCAGTGACTACAGGGGGAACACAGATACGCAGTATTTT. The whole variable domain, remainder taken from reference TRBV2 and TRBJ2-3, is EPEVTQTPSHQVTQMGQEVILRCVPISNHLYFYWYRQILGQKVEFLVSFYNNEISEKSEIFDDQFSVERPDGSNFTLKIRSTKLEDSAMYFCASSDYRGNTDTQYFGPGTRLTVL.

The V gene is TRBV5-4, the J gene TRBJ2-5; perhaps TRBD2 as D (5 bases). The CDR3 has 13 amino acids. Germline CDR1 reads SGHNT; CDR2 reads YYREEE (reference sequence). V was clipped by 5 bases and J by 2 bases, with 10 bases between them. The CDR3 loop reads CASRLVGQETQYF. The DNA for the CDR3 is TGTGCCAGCAGACTAGTGGGGCAAGAGACCCAGTACTTC.